This T cell receptor beta chain was recorded in a study of cytomegalovirus exposure and HLA in healthy donors. Study-level results: Accurate HLA-A and HLA-B prediction from TCR beta sequences was reported for most subjects.

V was cut by 4 bases and J by 3 bases, with 14 bases left in between. Germline V lookup: CDR1 SGHTA, CDR2 FQGNSA. The CDR3 loop spans 15 amino acids. On this clone itself: Its antigen is as yet unknown.

This PCR relied on a set of 60 Vbeta primers and 13 Jbeta primers. Sequencing used immunoSEQ multiplex PCR; TCRdb keeps in-frame clones, though not all of them. The table records 150,000 to 200,000 clones, over 70% of them present only once. Sequenced: PBMCs. This chain links TRBV7-2 with TRBJ2-3, with TRBD1 as a possible D gene (6 bases). The receptor's source is a woman in her 30s in good health and CMV-seronegative. CDR3 nucleotides: TGTGCCAGCAGCTCTCTAAGGGGGAAGACAGATACGCAGTATTTT. As protein: CASSSLRGKTDTQYF.